These 17 T cell receptor beta chains originate from one sample sequenced in a study of blood T cell repertoires in COVID-19. The repertoire was sequenced with immunoSEQ multiplex PCR; TCRdb's copy has only in-frame clones and lacks some. The sample has 50,000 to 75,000 clones; 70% to 80% are singletons. Sequencing input: peripheral blood. These TCRs come from a man between 60 and 75 years old with acute or convalescent COVID-19.

This chain's CDR3 is CATSVAGGLGEQFF. CDR3 bases: TGTGCCACCAGTGTGGCGGGAGGGCTTGGGGAGCAGTTCTTC. The genes are TRBV24-1 and TRBJ2-1; 9 nucleotides line up with TRBD2. The CDR3 length is 14 residues. Trimming at V came to 5 bases and at J to 10 bases, leaving 8 bases not matched to a gene. Germline V CDR1 and CDR2: KGHDR, SFDVKD.

This clone has more than one count but fewer than ten. The chain couples TRBV2 to TRBJ2-1, with 7 nucleotides matching TRBD2. Germline loops: CDR1 SNHLY, CDR2 FYNNEI. The trim removed 6 bases at V and 10 bases at J, leaving 3 bases unmatched. This CDR3 region has 11 residues. In nucleotides, the CDR3 is TGTGCCAGCAGGGCTAGCGGCGAGCAGTTCTTC. Its protein product is CASRASGEQFF.

The rearrangement uses TRBV14 and TRBJ2-1, with 8 positions matching TRBD2. The CDR3 is 13 amino acids. In germline, CDR1 is SGHDN, CDR2 FVKESK. V shed 4 bases, J shed 12 bases, and the junction held 8 bases outside the gene matches. For the CDR3, the DNA is TGTGCCAGCAGCCCGTCGTTGGCGGGAGGGCAGTTCTTC. The encoded protein is CASSPSLAGGQFF.

This clone came up once. This chain uses TRBV28 with TRBJ2-5, with 10 bases lining up with TRBD1. From germline, CDR1 is MDHEN and CDR2 SYDVKM. The trim removed 8 bases at V and 3 bases at J, leaving 9 bases unmatched. The CDR3 is made up of 15 amino acids. Here the CDR3 reads CASGPLGQGKETQYF. Here the CDR3 DNA reads TGTGCCAGCGGGCCTTTGGGACAGGGGAAAGAGACCCAGTACTTC.

J is TRBJ1-2 and V is TRBV7-6, with TRBD1 as a possible D gene (5 bases). The CDR3 has 17 residues. Germline V CDR1 and CDR2: SGHVS, FNYEAQ. Trimming took 5 bases from V and 5 from J, leaving 24 bases between them. The CDR3 reads CASSERQTPSRGYGYTF. In nucleotides, the CDR3 is TGTGCCAGCAGCGAGAGACAGACGCCCTCAAGAGGATATGGCTACACCTTC.

The chain couples TRBV7-2 to TRBJ2-5; 10 bases agree with TRBD2. The junction had 8 bases not matched to a gene; V was cut back by 2 bases and J by 5 bases. Germline CDR1 reads SGHTA; CDR2 reads FQGNSA. The CDR3 runs 16 residues. CDR3 loop: CASSLPGTSARETQYF. Here the CDR3 DNA reads TGTGCCAGCAGCTTACCCGGGACTAGCGCACGGGAGACCCAGTACTTC.

V is TRBV7-9 and J is TRBJ1-4; D perhaps matches TRBD1 (5 bases). Trimming removed 2 bases from V and 1 base from J, with 5 bases in between. Germline V gene lookup returns CDR1 SEHNR and CDR2 FQNEAQ (reference sequence). This CDR3 comprises 14 residues. The CDR3 region has the DNA TGTGCCAGCAGCTTACAGGGAACTAATGAAAAACTGTTTTTT. Protein sequence: CASSLQGTNEKLFF.

The V and J genes are TRBV5-6 and TRBJ2-5, with D possibly TRBD2 on 5 matching bases. V was shortened by 2 bases and J by 10 bases, with 9 bases between the two germline ends. From germline, CDR1 is SGHDT and CDR2 YYEEEE. This CDR3 spans 11 amino acids. The CDR3 DNA reads TGTGCCAGCAGCTTCCGGGAAGACCAGTACTTC. This encodes CASSFREDQYF. The whole variable domain, filled in from reference TRBV5-6 and TRBJ2-5, reads DAGVTQSPTHLIKTRGQQVTLRCSPKSGHDTVSWYQQALGQGPQFIFQYYEEEERQRGNFPDRFSGHQFPNYSSELNVNALLLGDSALYLCASSFREDQYFGPGTRLLVL.

This CDR3 reads CASSARQGNEKLFF. DNA for the CDR3: TGTGCCAGCAGCGCCCGACAGGGGAATGAAAAACTGTTTTTT. This chain links TRBV13 with TRBJ1-4; 8 bases map to TRBD1. From germline, CDR1 is PRHDT and CDR2 FYEKMQ (reference sequence). The V and J ends lost 5 bases and 5 bases, in that order; junction bases with no gene match: 4. The CDR3 runs 14 residues. Complete variable domain (other parts from reference TRBV13 and TRBJ1-4): AAGVIQSPRHLIKEKRETATLKCYPIPRHDTVYWYQQGPGQDPQFLISFYEKMQSDKGSIPDRFSAQQFSDYHSELNMSSLELGDSALYFCASSARQGNEKLFFGSGTQLSVL.

CDR3 protein: CASSLSSGRYEQYF. The CDR3 DNA is TGTGCCAGCAGCTTGAGTAGCGGGAGGTACGAGCAGTACTTC. V is TRBV5-5 and J is TRBJ2-7, with 10 bases fitting TRBD2. J was trimmed by 4 bases and V by 1 base; bases with no gene match: 2. This CDR3 comprises 14 residues. Germline CDR1 SGHKS, CDR2 YYEKEE (reference sequence). Full variable domain (remainder filled in from reference TRBV5-5 and TRBJ2-7): DAGVTQSPTHLIKTRGQQVTLRCSPISGHKSVSWYQQVLGQGPQFIFQYYEKEERGRGNFPDRFSARQFPNYSSELNVNALLLGDSALYLCASSLSSGRYEQYFGPGTRLTVT.

V gene TRBV15 combines with J gene TRBJ2-2; the match to TRBD2 covers 8 bases. Germline loops: CDR1 LNHNV, CDR2 YYDKDF (reference sequence). CDR3 length equals 16 residues. The junction had 5 bases not matched to a gene; V was cut back by 1 base and J by 4 bases. DNA of the CDR3: TGTGCCACCAGCAGAGCCGCGGGAGGAGGCACCGGGGAGCTGTTTTTT. As protein: CATSRAAGGGTGELFF.

The chain uses TRBV10-3 and TRBJ2-7, with D hard to call. Germline CDR1 is ENHRY and CDR2 is SYGVKD. V lost 7 bases, J lost 3 bases, and 13 bases lay in between. The CDR3 length is 13 residues. The CDR3 sequence is CAIMESVLYEQYF. For the CDR3, the DNA is TGTGCCATCATGGAGAGCGTACTCTACGAGCAGTACTTC.

V gene TRBV5-1 combines with J gene TRBJ1-1; D may be TRBD1 (5 bases). CDR3 length: 13 amino acids. From germline, CDR1 is SGHRS and CDR2 YFSETQ. V was trimmed by 4 bases and J by 0 bases, leaving 7 bases between them. DNA of the CDR3: TGCGCCAGCAGCAAGACAGTGAACACTGAAGCTTTCTTT. Translating it yields CASSKTVNTEAFF.

The CDR3, as DNA: TGTGCCAGCTCTACGACAGGGAAAAATCAGCCCCAGCATTTT. Translated, it gives CASSTTGKNQPQHF. The rearrangement joins TRBV28 to TRBJ1-5, with 7 bases fitting TRBD1. V was clipped by 8 bases and J by 4 bases; unmatched bases: 8. Germline V gene sequence: CDR1 MDHEN, CDR2 SYDVKM. There are 14 residues in the CDR3. Based on the CDR3 plus reference TRBV28 and TRBJ1-5, the full variable domain is DVKVTQSSRYLVKRTGEKVFLECVQDMDHENMFWYRQDPGLGLRLIYFSYDVKMKEKGDIPEGYSVSREKKERFSLILESASTNQTSMYLCASSTTGKNQPQHFGDGTRLSIL.

V is TRBV19 and J is TRBJ1-5; 10 bases are shared with TRBD1. The CDR3 runs to 16 residues. The germline V gene has CDR1 LNHDA and CDR2 SQIVND (reference sequence). Trimming at V came to 5 bases and at J to 7 bases, leaving 11 bases not matched to a gene. In DNA, the CDR3 is TGTGCCAGTAGTCCTCATCGGGACAGGGGAGGCCAGCCCCAGCATTTT. It is translated as CASSPHRDRGGQPQHF. Full variable domain (outside the CDR3, taken from reference TRBV19 and TRBJ1-5): DGGITQSPKYLFRKEGQNVTLSCEQNLNHDAMYWYRQDPGQGLRLIYYSQIVNDFQKGDIAEGYSVSREKKESFPLTVTSAQKNPTAFYLCASSPHRDRGGQPQHFGDGTRLSIL.

This clone appeared once. This chain uses TRBV28 with TRBJ2-2; TRBD1 matches at 7 bases. Germline assignment: CDR1 MDHEN and CDR2 SYDVKM. This CDR3 has 15 amino acids. V shed 5 bases, J shed 1 base, and the junction held 4 bases outside the gene matches. In DNA, the CDR3 is TGTGCCAGCAGTCAGGGGACAGAGAACACCGGGGAGCTGTTTTTT. As protein: CASSQGTENTGELFF.

This clone is medium-sized by share. This sequence joins TRBV27 and TRBJ1-2; no clear D. Per germline, CDR1 MNHEY and CDR2 SMNVEV (reference sequence). There are 15 residues in the CDR3. Trimming removed 1 base at V and 3 bases at J, with 12 bases between. The chain's CDR3 is CASSLWGGVDYGYTF. CDR3 sequence (DNA): TGTGCCAGCAGTTTATGGGGAGGAGTGGACTATGGCTACACCTTC.